The 29 T cell receptor beta chains below were found in one sample sequenced in a study of blood T cell repertoires in COVID-19. Generated by immunoSEQ multiplex PCR, the TCRdb table keeps only in-frame clones and is missing some. This table has around 13,000 clones, around 91% appearing once. Material for sequencing was peripheral blood. Receptors originate from a man aged 50 or older with active COVID-19.

The V gene is TRBV6-2 or TRBV6-3, the J gene TRBJ2-3, with 8 bases fitting TRBD2. J gave up 4 bases and V 2 bases, and 8 bases lay outside the gene matches. The CDR3 consists of 16 residues. Germline loops: CDR1 MNHEY, CDR2 SVGEGT. CDR3 nucleotide sequence: TGTGCCAGCAGTTACCGCTCGCGGGGGGTAGCAGATACGCAGTATTTT. This gives the protein CASSYRSRGVADTQYF.

The chain joins TRBV12-3 or TRBV12-4 to TRBJ1-2; D remains unclear. This CDR3 has 11 amino acids. V lost 2 bases, J lost 8 bases, and 6 bases lay in between. CDR3 nucleotides: TGTGCCAGCAGTTTAAACGGGGGCTACACCTTC. Protein: CASSLNGGYTF.

The chain uses TRBV6-5 and TRBJ2-5; 12 positions match TRBD1. Germline V gives CDR1 MNHEY, CDR2 SVGAGI. V dropped 4 bases and J dropped 4; count of bases not matched to a gene: 4. This CDR3 has 15 amino acids. The CDR3 loop is CASSFGTGGLETQYF. CDR3 coding DNA: TGTGCCAGCAGTTTCGGGACAGGGGGCTTAGAGACCCAGTACTTC.

The CDR3 nucleotides read TGTGCCAGCAGCTTAGCGCAGTCCCTTGAAGCTTTCTTT. This codes for CASSLAQSLEAFF. The V gene is TRBV7-9, the J gene TRBJ1-1, with unresolved D. The CDR3 is made up of 13 amino acids. CDR1 SEHNR and CDR2 FQNEAQ come from the germline V gene (reference sequence). V was trimmed by 0 bases and J by 7 bases, leaving 9 bases between them.

The genes are TRBV5-1 and TRBJ2-3; D is unclear. V was pared by 0 bases and J by 6 bases, with 14 bases between. This CDR3 has 15 amino acids. Germline CDR1 is SGHRS and CDR2 is YFSETQ. CDR3 nucleotides: TGCGCCAGCAGCTTGGCTAGAAGGAGTTTTGATACGCAGTATTTT. It is translated as CASSLARRSFDTQYF.

V and J are TRBV19 and TRBJ2-7; weak D call: TRBD2 (5 bases). Trimming removed 3 bases at V and 4 bases at J, with 13 bases between. CDR1 is LNHDA and CDR2 is SQIVND in the germline V gene (reference sequence). The CDR3 loop spans 14 amino acids. CDR3 sequence (DNA): TGTGCCAGTAGTATTGCCGCCTCGGGATACGAGCAGTACTTC. It yields the protein CASSIAASGYEQYF.

This chain uses TRBV18 with TRBJ1-1; D gene uncertain. The CDR3 is 17 residues long. V dropped 2 bases and J dropped 1 base, with 17 bases sitting between them. Germline lookup yields CDR1 KGHSH and CDR2 LQKENI. CDR3 sequence reads: CASSPDYAGPSNTEAFF. For the CDR3, the DNA is TGTGCCAGCTCACCAGACTATGCCGGGCCGTCGAACACTGAAGCTTTCTTT.

This chain uses TRBV11-2 with TRBJ2-3; D remains ambiguous. This CDR3 is 14 amino acids long. CDR1 and CDR2 from the germline V gene are SGHAT and FQNNGV. With 1 base removed from V and 0 bases from J, the gap between germline ends came to 5 bases. CDR3 DNA sequence: TGTGCCAGCAGCTTAGCAGGTAGCACAGATACGCAGTATTTT. Its protein product is CASSLAGSTDTQYF. The full variable domain, completed using reference TRBV11-2 and TRBJ2-3, is EAGVAQSPRYKIIEKRQSVAFWCNPISGHATLYWYQQILGQGPKLLIQFQNNGVVDDSQLPKDRFSAERLKGVDSTLKIQPAKLEDSAVYLCASSLAGSTDTQYFGPGTRLTVL.

V and J are TRBV21-1 and TRBJ2-3; TRBD1, the D gene given by the table, was not confirmed from the DNA. TRBV21-1 is labeled a pseudogene. This CDR3 region has 15 residues. CDR3 protein: CASSKEFRGPDTQYF. DNA for the CDR3: TGTGCCAGCAGCAAAGAGTTCAGGGGTCCAGATACGCAGTATTTT.

The chain is built from TRBV6-5 and TRBJ2-7; TRBD1 is a possible D gene (6 bases). The CDR3 extends over 13 amino acids. V was trimmed by 10 bases and J by 2 bases, leaving 15 bases between them. Germline CDR1 MNHEY, CDR2 SVGAGI. The CDR3 region has the DNA TGTGCCATCAGCAGGGGTCCCACCTACGAGCAGTACTTC. Translated, it gives CAISRGPTYEQYF.

In nucleotides, the CDR3 is TGCGCCAGCAGCAGCCCCCAGGGGGTAGGGACTAGAAGCACAGATACGCAGTATTTT. It is translated as CASSSPQGVGTRSTDTQYF. The rearrangement uses TRBV5-1 and TRBJ2-3, with a tentative D call TRBD2 (8 bases). V lost 4 bases to trimming and J lost 0 bases, with 24 bases between them. Germline CDR1 is SGHRS and CDR2 is YFSETQ. The CDR3 contains 19 residues.

This rearrangement joins TRBV28 to TRBJ2-1; 9 nucleotides line up with TRBD2. V trimming: 1 base; J trimming: 10 bases; junction bases outside the gene matches: 17. The CDR3 sequence is 18 residues long. Germline V gene lookup returns CDR1 MDHEN and CDR2 SYDVKM. The CDR3 bases are TGTGCCAGCAGTTTATCGGTCGGAGTGGGGACTAGCTTGATGGAGCAGTTCTTC. The encoded protein is CASSLSVGVGTSLMEQFF.

This chain joins TRBV7-9 and TRBJ2-7; 13 bases agree with TRBD2. The J segment lost 7 bases and the V segment lost 5 bases, leaving 8 bases of the junction unmatched. This CDR3 is built from 15 residues. Germline assignment: CDR1 SEHNR and CDR2 FQNEAQ (reference sequence). CDR3 residues: CASSQRTSGSGEQYF. The DNA for the CDR3 is TGTGCCAGCAGCCAAAGGACTAGCGGGAGCGGTGAGCAGTACTTC.

The rearrangement joins TRBV28 to TRBJ2-7; TRBD2 matches at 7 bases. The length of the CDR3 is 14 residues. Germline V CDR1 and CDR2: MDHEN, SYDVKM. V lost 2 bases, J lost 6 bases, and 7 bases stayed unmatched. The CDR3 is CASSLRRELGEQYF. The CDR3 DNA reads as TGTGCCAGCAGTTTACGGCGGGAGCTAGGCGAGCAGTACTTC.

This chain links TRBV5-1 with TRBJ2-7; 14 nucleotides agree with TRBD2. Germline V gene lookup returns CDR1 SGHRS and CDR2 YFSETQ. CDR3 length equals 17 residues. Trimming removed 4 bases from V and 1 base from J; junction bases left unmatched: 7. The DNA for the CDR3 is TGCGCCAGCAGCATGGGACTAGCGGGAGTATCGTCCTACGAGCAGTACTTC. This sequence encodes CASSMGLAGVSSYEQYF.

V is TRBV28 and J is TRBJ1-2; D perhaps matches TRBD1 (5 bases). From germline, CDR1 is MDHEN and CDR2 SYDVKM. The CDR3 has 16 residues. With 6 bases removed from V and 0 bases from J, the gap between germline ends came to 17 bases. The CDR3 loop reads CASSPSGGKANYGYTF. DNA for the CDR3: TGTGCCAGCAGCCCCAGTGGGGGGAAAGCTAACTATGGCTACACCTTC.

The rearrangement uses TRBV5-1 and TRBJ2-1; 8 bases agree with TRBD2. CDR1 SGHRS and CDR2 YFSETQ come from the germline V gene. This CDR3 comprises 15 residues. Unmatched junction bases numbered 4, after V lost 0 bases and J lost 5 bases. Here the CDR3 DNA reads TGCGCCAGCAGCTTGGTAACTAGCGGAAACAATGAGCAGTTCTTC. Translated, it gives CASSLVTSGNNEQFF.

The chain is built from TRBV28 and TRBJ1-1; 9 positions agree with TRBD1. CDR1 MDHEN and CDR2 SYDVKM come from the germline V gene. The CDR3 consists of 15 residues. J was trimmed by 11 bases and V by 7 bases; bases with no gene match: 17. The CDR3 loop reads CASTLYMGTGIGAFF. The CDR3 DNA reads as TGTGCCAGCACCTTATATATGGGGACAGGGATCGGGGCTTTCTTT.

This clone appeared a few times. The chain recombines TRBV6-5 with TRBJ2-7; possibly TRBD1 for D (6 bases). V lost 5 bases to trimming and J lost 6 bases, with 17 bases between them. Germline CDR1 and CDR2: MNHEY and SVGAGI. This CDR3 has 14 residues. CDR3 sequence reads: CASSPFRGSGEQYF. Here the CDR3 DNA reads TGTGCCAGCAGTCCCTTCAGGGGCAGTGGCGAGCAGTACTTC.

This clone occurred once. CDR3 region: CASSYVGTGGENEQFF. CDR3 coding DNA: TGTGCCAGCAGTTACGTGGGGACAGGGGGTGAGAATGAGCAGTTCTTC. The chain couples TRBV6-5 to TRBJ2-1; 11 positions match TRBD1. The length of the CDR3 is 16 residues. Losses at the gene ends were 2 bases for V and 7 bases for J; bases not matched to a gene: 7. Germline V CDR1 and CDR2: MNHEY, SVGAGI.

The rearrangement uses TRBV11-2 and TRBJ1-1; possibly TRBD1 for D (6 bases). V lost 5 bases to trimming and J lost 1 base, with 8 bases between them. From germline, CDR1 is SGHAT and CDR2 FQNNGV. The CDR3 is 13 amino acids. The CDR3: CASSQQGNTEAFF. The CDR3 DNA reads as TGTGCCAGCAGCCAACAGGGGAACACTGAAGCTTTCTTT.

The V call is TRBV5-1, the J call TRBJ2-1, with 9 bases that match TRBD2. Trimming took 0 bases from V and 8 from J; bases not matched to a gene: 9. This CDR3 has 16 residues. The germline V gene has CDR1 SGHRS and CDR2 YFSETQ. This CDR3 reads CASSLVSAGGADEQFF. The CDR3 nucleotides read TGCGCCAGCAGCTTGGTGTCAGCGGGAGGTGCCGATGAGCAGTTCTTC.

This chain joins TRBV4-1 and TRBJ2-1, with D tentatively TRBD2 (5 bases). Germline V gene sequence: CDR1 MGHRA, CDR2 YSYEKL. Trimming took 0 bases from V and 12 from J, leaving 15 bases between them. This CDR3 has 14 amino acids. This CDR3 is CASSQERAGNWQFF. The CDR3 DNA follows: TGCGCCAGCAGCCAAGAGCGGGCGGGTAATTGGCAGTTCTTC.

The rearrangement joins TRBV7-8 to TRBJ1-1, with TRBD1 matching 8 bases. The trim removed 1 base at V and 0 bases at J, leaving 7 bases unmatched. Germline CDR1 reads SGHVS; CDR2 reads FQNEAQ. The CDR3 covers 17 residues. CDR3 nucleotide sequence: TGTGCCAGCAGCTTAGTGTGGACAGGGACCATGAACACTGAAGCTTTCTTT. It encodes CASSLVWTGTMNTEAFF.

The chain uses TRBV19 and TRBJ2-1; possible D gene TRBD1, 6 bases. The CDR3 totals 17 residues. The V end was cut by 5 bases, the J end by 4 bases, with 21 bases between. The germline CDR1 and CDR2 sequences are LNHDA and SQIVND (reference sequence). CDR3 sequence (DNA): TGTGCCAGTAGTGCCAACGACAGGAGACATTTATACAATGAGCAGTTCTTC. This translates into CASSANDRRHLYNEQFF.

The chain combines TRBV2 with TRBJ1-4, with D unresolved. The CDR3 length is 15 residues. Germline V CDR1 and CDR2: SNHLY, FYNNEI. V was cut by 5 bases and J by 4 bases, with 14 bases left in between. DNA for the CDR3: TGTGCCAGCAGTCTAGACGTAACCAATAATGAAAAACTGTTTTTT. Protein sequence: CASSLDVTNNEKLFF.

The chain joins TRBV7-2 to TRBJ2-3; possible D gene TRBD2, 5 bases. In germline, CDR1 is SGHTA, CDR2 FQGNSA. The CDR3 extends over 17 amino acids. The germline V and J ends were trimmed by 1 base and 0 bases, with 14 bases remaining between them. DNA for the CDR3: TGTGCCAGCAGCTTAGTGTATACAGCGGCTAGCACAGATACGCAGTATTTT. It codes for CASSLVYTAASTDTQYF. The whole variable domain, filled in from reference TRBV7-2 and TRBJ2-3, reads GAGVSQSPSNKVTEKGKDVELRCDPISGHTALYWYRQSLGQGLEFLIYFQGNSAPDKSGLPSDRFSAERTGGSVSTLTIQRTQQEDSAVYLCASSLVYTAASTDTQYFGPGTRLTVL.

The V call is TRBV7-2, the J call TRBJ2-5; 15 bases agree with TRBD2. The CDR3 totals 15 residues. Per germline, CDR1 SGHTA and CDR2 FQGNSA. With 3 bases clipped from V and 5 bases from J, the junction kept 1 base outside the gene matches. The CDR3 is CASSFGTSGRETQYF. The CDR3 DNA reads as TGTGCCAGCAGCTTCGGGACTAGCGGGAGGGAGACCCAGTACTTC.

The V gene is TRBV5-4, the J gene TRBJ1-1, with TRBD1 matching 11 bases. V shed 2 bases and J 10 bases; nucleotides not matched to a gene: 10. The CDR3 consists of 15 residues. Germline CDR1 reads SGHNT; CDR2 reads YYREEE (reference sequence). The CDR3 sequence is CASSLGQGAHHGAFF. Written as DNA, the CDR3 is TGTGCCAGCAGCTTAGGACAGGGGGCGCATCATGGAGCTTTCTTT.